These T cell receptor beta chains were read from a single sample in a study of cytomegalovirus exposure and HLA in healthy donors. The method was immunoSEQ multiplex PCR; TCRdb's version includes in-frame clones alone and lacks a portion of them. The table lists around 210,000 clones, roughly 80% of them singletons. The source material was PBMCs. The receptor set was obtained from a woman aged 40 to 50 in good health and CMV-seronegative. Each CDR3 is given with its conserved first and last residue. D genes are given only for firm matches. Size tells how often a clone was seen (once, few, many) or the class of an expanded clone, and some rows leave it out.

D gene	V gene	clone size	J gene	CDR3 protein	CDR3 DNA
-	TRBV6-5	once	TRBJ2-7	CASSYSYLSGYEQYF	TGTGCCAGCAGTTACTCTTACCTCTCGGGGTACGAGCAGTACTTC
TRBD2	TRBV5-1	-	TRBJ2-3	CASSSPRGRDSTDTQYF	TGCGCCAGCAGCTCCCCCCGCGGGAGGGATAGCACAGATACGCAGTATTTT
-	TRBV5-1	-	TRBJ1-4	CASSYRSSNEKLFF	TGCGCCAGCAGCTATAGATCCTCTAATGAAAAACTGTTTTTT
-	TRBV7-9	-	TRBJ2-7	CASRPTGGFGSYEQYF	TGTGCCAGCAGACCTACTGGGGGCTTCGGTTCCTACGAGCAGTACTTC
TRBD2	TRBV29-1	-	TRBJ2-1	CSAPRGGLDNNEQFF	TGCAGCGCCCCTAGGGGAGGGCTCGACAACAATGAGCAGTTCTTC
TRBD1	TRBV2	few	TRBJ2-2	CASSLGTGGGTGELFF	TGTGCCAGCAGCCTCGGGACAGGGGGCGGGACCGGGGAGCTGTTTTTT
-	TRBV28	-	TRBJ2-1	CASRWRATYNEQFF	TGTGCCAGCCGGTGGCGGGCCACTTACAATGAGCAGTTCTTC
-	TRBV18	-	TRBJ1-2	CASSPQGYDGYTF	TGTGCCAGCTCACCGCAGGGGTACGATGGCTACACCTTC
TRBD1	TRBV9	-	TRBJ2-7	CASSVAHRGEQYF	TGTGCCAGCAGCGTAGCCCACAGGGGCGAGCAGTACTTC
TRBD2	TRBV4-1	few	TRBJ2-7	CASSQGVGGRDSYEQYF	TGCGCCAGCAGCCAAGGTGTGGGCGGGAGGGACTCCTACGAGCAGTACTTC
-	TRBV15	-	TRBJ2-2	CATSRLGGHLDRANTGELFF	TGTGCCACCAGCAGATTAGGGGGACACCTGGATCGCGCCAACACCGGGGAGCTGTTTTTT
-	TRBV28	-	TRBJ1-5	CASRWGSTWQPQHF	TGTGCCAGCAGGTGGGGCAGTACATGGCAGCCCCAGCATTTT
TRBD1	TRBV28	-	TRBJ2-7	CASSRPTGQGAYEQYF	TGTGCCAGCAGCCGACCAACTGGACAGGGGGCCTACGAGCAGTACTTC
TRBD2	TRBV7-8	-	TRBJ2-1	CASRLLAGVDNEQFF	TGTGCCAGCAGGCTACTAGCGGGAGTAGACAATGAGCAGTTCTTC
-	TRBV5-4	-	TRBJ2-2	CASSPDGGLPHHGELFF	TGTGCCAGCAGCCCGGACGGCGGACTACCCCACCACGGGGAGCTGTTTTTT
TRBD1	TRBV27	-	TRBJ2-2	CASSFPADRTHTGELFF	TGTGCCAGCAGTTTTCCCGCGGACAGGACCCACACCGGGGAGCTGTTTTTT
-	TRBV6-6	few	TRBJ2-7	CASSSAEWTGRDF	TGTGCCAGCAGTTCGGCCGAATGGACAGGGAGGGACTTC
TRBD1	TRBV11-2	-	TRBJ1-1	CASSSRGQGPNTEAFF	TGTGCCAGCAGCTCTAGGGGGCAGGGGCCTAACACTGAAGCTTTCTTT
TRBD1	TRBV18	-	TRBJ1-2	CASSPAAVGGAYYGYTF	TGTGCCAGCTCACCAGCAGCGGTAGGGGGCGCGTACTATGGCTACACCTTC
-	TRBV27	-	TRBJ2-3	CASRLSGLTDTQYF	TGTGCCAGCAGGCTATCGGGACTCACAGATACGCAGTATTTT
TRBD1	TRBV20-1	-	TRBJ1-2	CSVGQYGYTF	TGCAGTGTGGGACAGTATGGCTACACCTTC
-	TRBV5-1	few	TRBJ2-3	CASSVGRVPDTQYF	TGCGCCAGCAGCGTGGGGAGAGTCCCAGATACGCAGTATTTT
-	TRBV9	-	TRBJ2-2	CASSVANLNTGELFF	TGTGCCAGCAGCGTAGCTAACCTGAACACCGGGGAGCTGTTTTTT
-	TRBV4-1	-	TRBJ2-3	CASSQGDSTDTQYF	TGCGCCAGCAGCCAGGGCGATAGCACAGATACGCAGTATTTT
-	TRBV6-1	-	TRBJ1-2	CASSEGGDGNYGYTF	TGTGCCAGCAGTGAAGGCGGGGACGGAAACTATGGCTACACCTTC
TRBD1	TRBV2	-	TRBJ2-7	CASSLFGTEYEQYF	TGTGCCAGCAGTTTGTTCGGGACAGAGTACGAGCAGTACTTC
-	TRBV10-2	-	TRBJ2-7	CASSEPEYEQYF	TGCGCCAGCAGTGAGCCCGAATACGAGCAGTACTTC
-	TRBV4-1	-	TRBJ1-2	CASSQDRWGRNYGYTF	TGCGCCAGCAGCCAGGACCGTTGGGGGCGAAACTATGGCTACACCTTC
TRBD1	TRBV6-5	-	TRBJ1-2	CASSSTTGTHRGYTF	TGTGCCAGCAGCTCCACGACAGGGACCCACAGAGGCTACACCTTC
-	TRBV11-2	-	TRBJ2-7	CASSPTGGSDEQYF	TGTGCCAGCAGCCCAACCGGCGGGTCGGACGAGCAGTACTTC
TRBD1	TRBV29-1	-	TRBJ1-3	CSVEGDRGNTIYF	TGCAGCGTCGAGGGGGACAGAGGAAACACCATATATTTT
-	TRBV27	few	TRBJ1-1	CASSLGAINTEAFF	TGTGCCAGCAGTTTGGGGGCGATCAACACTGAAGCTTTCTTT
TRBD1	TRBV5-1	-	TRBJ2-2	CASTGTGSQGELFF	TGCGCCAGCACCGGGACAGGGAGTCAAGGGGAGCTGTTTTTT
-	TRBV2	few	TRBJ1-1	CASSLGQPRNTEAFF	TGTGCCAGCAGCCTCGGACAGCCCAGGAACACTGAAGCTTTCTTT
-	TRBV6-5	-	TRBJ1-2	CASASANYGYTF	TGTGCCAGCGCCTCAGCGAACTATGGCTACACCTTC
TRBD2	TRBV5-1	-	TRBJ2-7	CASSQEVVSGTYEQYF	TGCGCCAGCAGCCAGGAGGTAGTTAGCGGGACCTACGAGCAGTACTTC
TRBD1	TRBV4-1	-	TRBJ2-1	CASSQGGTGASYEQFF	TGCGCCAGCAGCCAAGGGGGGACAGGGGCCTCTTATGAGCAGTTCTTC
TRBD2	TRBV10-1	-	TRBJ2-1	CASSDGTSGSNEQFF	TGCGCCAGCAGTGACGGGACTAGCGGGAGTAATGAGCAGTTCTTC
-	TRBV5-1	few	TRBJ1-1	CASSLEGLGAFF	TGCGCCAGCAGCCTGGAGGGGCTGGGGGCTTTCTTT
TRBD1	TRBV29-1	-	TRBJ2-2	CSVSLVGTVTGELFF	TGCAGCGTTTCCCTAGTGGGGACAGTCACCGGGGAGCTGTTTTTT
-	TRBV9	-	TRBJ1-2	CASSSRGGGKLGNYGYTF	TGTGCCAGCAGCTCGAGGGGTGGGGGCAAGTTGGGTAACTATGGCTACACCTTC
-	TRBV4-1	-	TRBJ1-5	CASSQDGWQPQHF	TGCGCCAGCAGCCAAGATGGCTGGCAGCCCCAGCATTTT
TRBD2	TRBV7-3	-	TRBJ2-1	CASSLGGRSNNEQFF	TGTGCCAGCAGCTTAGGCGGGAGGTCTAACAATGAGCAGTTCTTC
TRBD2	TRBV30	-	TRBJ2-7	CAWSWTSGIYEQYF	TGTGCCTGGAGTTGGACTAGCGGGATCTACGAGCAGTACTTC
-	TRBV10-1	-	TRBJ2-2	CASSEEQGIGELFF	TGCGCCAGCAGTGAAGAACAGGGTATCGGGGAGCTGTTTTTT
TRBD2	TRBV27	-	TRBJ2-7	CASSSRGGSLDEQYF	TGTGCCAGCAGTTCCCGTGGCGGGAGTCTGGACGAGCAGTACTTC
TRBD2	TRBV27	-	TRBJ2-1	CASSLGLRSRGRVYNEQFF	TGTGCCAGCAGTTTAGGACTCCGCTCCCGCGGGAGAGTCTACAATGAGCAGTTCTTC
TRBD1	TRBV19	-	TRBJ1-5	CASSTRDRANQPQHF	TGTGCCAGTAGTACCCGGGACAGGGCCAATCAGCCCCAGCATTTT